This T cell receptor (beta chain) derives from a study of T cell repertoires in cytomegalovirus infection. The study's findings and limits: Carriers of CMV and the relevant HLA type were discriminated by public TCR beta frequency. In two of eight donors, the top clonotype was HLA-C-restricted CMV-specific.

To note about this clonotype: Its antigen remains unidentified.

TCRdb re-called the reads with MiXCR, one entry per CDR3 protein. The sample has 740,000 or so distinct CDR3 sequences, about 40% seen once. Material: PBMCs. This TCR derives from a human donor in good health (CMV status not recorded). Some clones in this sample may be carry-over from other donors' samples.

The CDR3 loop is CASSQDGRGGLNEQFF. The CDR3 DNA reads as TGTGCCAGCAGCCAAGATGGTCGGGGAGGTTTGAATGAGCAGTTCTTC. This chain uses TRBV14 with TRBJ2-1; a possible D gene is TRBD2 (6 bases). CDR3 length equals 16 residues. The germline CDR1 and CDR2 sequences are SGHDN and FVKESK. The V end lost 0 bases, the J end lost 7 bases, and 16 bases lay between the germline ends. Filled out from reference TRBV14 and TRBJ2-1, the complete variable domain reads EAGVTQFPSHSVIEKGQTVTLRCDPISGHDNLYWYRRVMGKEIKFLLHFVKESKQDESGMPNNRFLAERTGGTYSTLKVQPAELEDSGVYFCASSQDGRGGLNEQFFGPGTRLTVL.